This T cell receptor beta chain derives from a study of human T cells and chemical hapten exposure. Study overall: Largely, small differences in pooled library volume made per-sample TCR yields vary.

Ten or more counts support this clonotype. Time point described: healthy volunteer bleed at 2 weeks. Total RNA was isolated from unfractionated whole blood. In TCRdb, the RACE reads were re-called with MiXCR into one record per CDR3 protein. The table includes roughly 130,000 distinct CDR3 sequences, about 8.2% detected once. V shed 1 base and J shed 6 bases, with 13 bases lying between them. This CDR3 spans 15 amino acids. Germline lookup yields CDR1 SGHDT and CDR2 YYEEEE. This chain links TRBV5-6 with TRBJ2-2; TRBD2 is a possible D gene (5 bases). Sequencing was carried out using whole blood. The sequence came from a male donor in good health. Some clones in this sample may be carry-over from other donors' samples. The CDR3 spells CASSLPARGSGELFF. CDR3 nucleotides: TGTGCCAGCAGCTTGCCGGCTCGGGGATCCGGGGAGCTGTTTTTT.